This T cell receptor (beta chain) was documented in a study of T-cell reconstitution after alpha-beta-depleted transplantation in children. Study results and limitations: Expanded graft clones, several hundred of them, were reportedly the source of alpha-beta T cells about two months after transplant. Several patients had high TCRbeta diversity at day 60; it came from surviving recipient T cells and thymic progenitors.

Using unique molecular identifiers, the investigators prepared the TCRbeta library. One entry per CDR3 protein, called by TCRdb with MiXCR from the PCR reads. The sample holds hundreds of thousands of distinct CDR3 sequences; over 10% are singletons and the top ten take over 2%. V gave up 3 bases and J gave up 4 bases; unmatched junction bases: 7. Per germline, CDR1 SGHRS and CDR2 YFSETQ. The CDR3 is made up of 16 amino acids. A note on this clonotype: The antigen is not known.

The chain couples TRBV5-1 to TRBJ2-2; 9 nucleotides align to TRBD2. Sample: PBMCs, mostly from graft donor cells, taken 360 days after TCRalphabeta/CD19-depleted stem cell transplant. The clonotype originates from a male patient under 18 who had a stem cell transplant for acute myeloid leukemia, so the T cells may come from the graft donor. CDR3 in DNA: TGCGCCAGCAGCTCCCCGGGACTAGCTATCACCGGGGAGCTGTTTTTT. Translation gives CASSSPGLAITGELFF. The whole variable domain, filled in from reference TRBV5-1 and TRBJ2-2, reads KAGVTQTPRYLIKTRGQQVTLSCSPISGHRSVSWYQQTPGQGLQFLFEYFSETQRNKGNFPGRFSGRQFSNSRSEMNVSTLELGDSALYLCASSSPGLAITGELFFGEGSRLTVL.